The clone carrying this TCR beta chain was counted between two and nine times. Patients of the Seattle cohort, enrolled during active infection, were followed longitudinally. This sample is drawn from a study of blood T cell repertoires in COVID-19. For the study at large: Nucleic acid was either cDNA or gDNA, and it came from T cells, B-cell-depleted T cells, or PBMCs.

Under the authors' procedure: How many nucleated cells were present was estimated from reference gene primer amplification. The table came from immunoSEQ multiplex PCR; TCRdb's copy has only in-frame clones and leaves some out. Clone size and V and J calls were adopted from that table, with D and trimming inferred from the DNA. Of about 180,000 clones in the sample, approximately 81% were seen once. Germline V gives CDR1 LGHDT, CDR2 YNNKEL (reference sequence). V was clipped by 3 bases and J by 4 bases, with 12 bases between them. This CDR3 has 14 amino acids. The TCR comes from a person aged 65-85 years with COVID-19, enrolled during active disease. The sequencing sample was made of peripheral blood. V is TRBV3-1 (or the pseudogene TRBV3-2) and J is TRBJ1-1; tentative D call: TRBD1 (6 bases). CDR3 coding DNA: TGTGCCAGCAGCCAGGAGAGGGGGTCCACTGAAGCTTTCTTT. Protein product: CASSQERGSTEAFF.